This TCR beta chain stems from a study of Graves' ophthalmopathy and Graves' hyperthyroidism. Points from the study as a whole: In blood appeared most of the expanded thyroid clonotypes whose frequency exceeded 0.001.

Concerning this clonotype itself: Its antigen is not identified.

As the template, RNA transcripts were used to amplify TCR beta CDR3 regions. Following a first-round RT-PCR that used HTBI primers, a second-round multiplex PCR was carried out. TCRdb used MiXCR to reprocess the multiplex PCR reads, holding one entry per CDR3 protein. The sample holds 900,000 to 1,200,000 distinct CDR3 sequences, around a third seen once. This CDR3 has 18 amino acids. Trimming shortened V by 1 base and J by 6 bases, and 19 bases separated the two germline ends. Germline CDR1 and CDR2: SNHLY and FYNNEI. This receptor was obtained from an adult man with Graves' hyperthyroidism. The gene calls are TRBV2 and TRBJ1-6, with D maybe TRBD1 (5 bases). The sample taken for sequencing was peripheral blood or thyroid tissue (not recorded which). CDR3: CASSEVGESPQTNSPLHF. The CDR3 DNA reads as TGTGCCAGCAGTGAAGTAGGGGAATCCCCCCAGACTAATTCACCCCTCCACTTT.